The sequence of this T cell receptor (beta chain) was determined in a study of shared clonotypes between healthy human individuals. Only in-frame clones appear in the TCRdb table, and some are missing; sequencing was by immunoSEQ multiplex PCR. The sample lists about 520,000 clones, 90% to 97% occurring once. The CDR3 is 13 amino acids. Per the germline V gene, CDR1 is SGHRS and CDR2 is YFSETQ. V shed 2 bases and J shed 3 bases, with 8 bases lying between them. The chain links TRBV5-1 to TRBJ1-1, with a weak D call TRBD1 (6 bases). This clonotype originated in a woman in her thirties in good health. The sequencing sample was made of naive CD4+ T cells sorted from blood. The subset here: CD45RA+ positively selected. In DNA form, the CDR3 reads TGCGCCAGCAGCTTAGGGGGAGACACTGAAGCTTTCTTT. It is translated as CASSLGGDTEAFF.